What follows is one T cell receptor (beta chain) and its context. This record comes from a study of cytomegalovirus exposure and HLA in healthy donors. The assay was immunoSEQ multiplex PCR, and TCRdb's table has in-frame clones only and misses some. The data show fewer than 130,000 clones, with roughly nine tenths seen just once and 1.9% held by the top ten. The germline CDR1 and CDR2 sequences are LNHNV and YYDKDF (reference sequence). Between the trimmed V and J ends, which lost 4 bases and 7 bases, there was a span of 10 bases. There are 13 residues in the CDR3. This receptor was obtained from a woman aged 18-35 years in good health and CMV-seronegative. The sequenced sample was PBMCs. This sequence joins TRBV15 and TRBJ2-2; maybe TRBD2 (5 bases). The CDR3 is CATSIGVGGELFF. CDR3 DNA sequence: TGTGCCACCAGCATCGGGGTTGGCGGGGAGCTGTTTTTT. The variable domain in full, with the rest retrieved from reference TRBV15 and TRBJ2-2, is DAMVIQNPRYQVTQFGKPVTLSCSQTLNHNVMYWYQQKSSQAPKLLFHYYDKDFNNEADTPDNFQSRRPNTSFCFLDIRSPGLGDTAMYLCATSIGVGGELFFGEGSRLTVL.